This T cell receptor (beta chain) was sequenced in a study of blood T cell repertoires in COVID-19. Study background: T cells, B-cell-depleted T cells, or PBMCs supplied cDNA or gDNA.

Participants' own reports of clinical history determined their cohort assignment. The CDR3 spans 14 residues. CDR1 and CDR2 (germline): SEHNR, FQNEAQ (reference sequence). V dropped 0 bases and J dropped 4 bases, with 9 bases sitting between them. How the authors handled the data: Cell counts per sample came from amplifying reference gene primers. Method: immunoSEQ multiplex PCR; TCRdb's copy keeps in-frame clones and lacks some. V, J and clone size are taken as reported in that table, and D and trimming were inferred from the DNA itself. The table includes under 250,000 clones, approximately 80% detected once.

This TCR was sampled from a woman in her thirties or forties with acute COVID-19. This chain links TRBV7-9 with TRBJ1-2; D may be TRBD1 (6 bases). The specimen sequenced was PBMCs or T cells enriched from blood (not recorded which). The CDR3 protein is CASSLALQGYGYTF. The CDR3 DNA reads TGTGCCAGCAGCTTAGCCCTACAGGGCTATGGCTACACCTTC.